The 9 T cell receptor beta chains given below trace back to one sample, sequenced in a study of shared clonotypes between healthy human individuals. Only in-frame clones appear in the TCRdb table, and some are missing; sequencing was by immunoSEQ multiplex PCR. This table has roughly 640,000 clones, around 97% appearing once. Sequencing used naive CD4+ T cells sorted from blood. Specified subset: CD45RA+ positively selected. All receptors come from a woman in her twenties or thirties in good health.

Concerning this clone itself: This specimen includes other DNA sequences encoding the same CDR3. The chain joins TRBV5-1 to TRBJ1-1; TRBD1 aligns across 11 bases. The CDR3 has 15 residues. Unmatched junction bases numbered 4, after V lost 4 bases and J lost 2 bases. Germline V CDR1 and CDR2: SGHRS, YFSETQ. CDR3 bases: TGCGCCAGCAGCCCAAGGACAGGGGGCAACACTGAAGCTTTCTTT. This codes for CASSPRTGGNTEAFF.

CDR3 sequence (DNA): TGCGCCAGCAGCTTGGGCTCCGGGACTAGCGGGGCATACGAGCAGTACTTC. It yields the protein CASSLGSGTSGAYEQYF. The chain has TRBV5-1 and TRBJ2-7; TRBD2 agrees at 13 bases. J gave up 4 bases and V 0 bases, and 7 bases lay outside the gene matches. Looked up from germline, CDR1 is SGHRS and CDR2 is YFSETQ. CDR3 size: 17 residues.

The chain carries TRBV5-6 and TRBJ1-4; D remains unclear. The CDR3 length is 14 residues. Looked up from germline, CDR1 is SGHDT and CDR2 is YYEEEE. The ends were cut back, 2 bases at V and 1 base at J, with 6 bases in the middle. DNA for the CDR3: TGTGCCAGCAGCTTAGGAGAAACTAATGAAAAACTGTTTTTT. Its protein product is CASSLGETNEKLFF. The complete variable domain, with remaining parts taken from reference TRBV5-6 and TRBJ1-4, reads DAGVTQSPTHLIKTRGQQVTLRCSPKSGHDTVSWYQQALGQGPQFIFQYYEEEERQRGNFPDRFSGHQFPNYSSELNVNALLLGDSALYLCASSLGETNEKLFFGSGTQLSVL.

The CDR3 coding sequence is TGTGCCAGCAGCCCCAACTCGAACACCGGGGAGCTGTTTTTT. Protein product: CASSPNSNTGELFF. The J gene is TRBJ2-2, the V gene TRBV27; D unclear. Germline loops: CDR1 MNHEY, CDR2 SMNVEV (reference sequence). This CDR3 is 14 amino acids long. Trimming pared 6 bases from V and 0 bases from J, leaving 8 bases between.

The chain carries TRBV5-1 and TRBJ2-5; no clear D gene. The last part of the DNA fits TRBJ2-7 better; the J call may be wrong. CDR3 length equals 14 residues. Germline CDR1 is SGHRS and CDR2 is YFSETQ. The CDR3 sequence: CASSLLNTDYEQYF. The CDR3 DNA is TGCGCCAGCAGCCTATTGAACACCGACTACGAGCAGTACTTC.

This chain links TRBV9 with TRBJ1-5; TRBD1 is a possible D gene (5 bases). This CDR3 region has 15 residues. Germline CDR1 and CDR2: SGDLS and YYNGEE. Trimming stripped 0 bases from V and 6 bases from J, with 13 bases between. The CDR3 nucleotides read TGTGCCAGCAGCGTAGGAGTTGGGCAGGGTCAGCCCCAGCATTTT. This translates into CASSVGVGQGQPQHF.

The chain recombines TRBV4-2 with TRBJ2-2, with 11 positions matching TRBD2. This CDR3 region has 17 residues. CDR1 is LGHNA, CDR2 YNFKEQ, per germline. The V segment lost 6 bases and the J segment 3 bases; nucleotides outside the gene matches: 9. The CDR3 DNA is TGTGCCAGCAGAGCACTAGCGGGAGACGGGTACACCGGGGAGCTGTTTTTT. Its translation is CASRALAGDGYTGELFF.

J is TRBJ2-7 and V is TRBV28; a possible D gene is TRBD1 (6 bases). V lost 3 bases to trimming and J lost 7 bases, with 19 bases between them. Germline lookup yields CDR1 MDHEN and CDR2 SYDVKM. The CDR3 runs 15 residues. CDR3 amino acids: CASSLVSDRPREQYF. The CDR3 DNA reads TGTGCCAGCAGTTTGGTTAGCGACAGGCCTCGGGAGCAGTACTTC.

The rearrangement links TRBV6-5 to TRBJ2-1, with TRBD2 matching over 10 bases. The J segment lost 4 bases and the V segment lost 6 bases, leaving 6 bases of the junction unmatched. The CDR3 runs to 15 residues. Germline loops: CDR1 MNHEY, CDR2 SVGAGI. The CDR3 coding sequence is TGTGCCAGCAGCCTTTCTAGCGGGAGTTACAATGAGCAGTTCTTC. Translated: CASSLSSGSYNEQFF.